Listed below are T cell receptor beta chains from one sample, sequenced in a study of cytotoxic CD8 clonotypes in ibrutinib-treated CLL. Clones were read by immunoSEQ multiplex PCR, and TCRdb kept only the in-frame ones, dropping some. The sample has 150,000 to 200,000 clones, about 88% seen once. Here the sequenced sample was PBMCs, taken at disease progression, from a patient treated with ibrutinib. The receptors stem from a human donor with chronic lymphocytic leukemia. Both conserved end residues are part of each CDR3. Each record gives: J gene, V gene, clone size, D gene, CDR3 DNA, CDR3 protein. D genes are given only for firm matches. Only part of the rows carry a size: once, few, many, or a class if the clone is expanded.

J: TRBJ1-2; V: TRBV30; size: .; D: TRBD1; DNA: TGTGCCTGGGTACAGGGGGCCCGGGGCTACACCTTC; CDR3: CAWVQGARGYTF
J: TRBJ1-4; V: TRBV25-1; size: .; D: TRBD1; DNA: TGTGCCAGCAGCACAGACTCAGGGGGGGCTAATGAAAAACTGTTTTTT; CDR3: CASSTDSGGANEKLFF
J: TRBJ1-1; V: TRBV5-5; size: .; D: .; DNA: TGTGCCAGCAGCCTAGAACCGGGACTTCTAATGGCTGAAGCTTTCTTT; CDR3: CASSLEPGLLMAEAFF
J: TRBJ2-5; V: TRBV19; size: .; D: .; DNA: TGTGCCAGGAAGGACGGAAGCAAAGAGACCCAGTACTTC; CDR3: CARKDGSKETQYF
J: TRBJ2-7; V: TRBV30; size: .; D: TRBD2; DNA: TGTGCCTGGGGGGAGCGGGAAACCTACGAGCAGTACTTC; CDR3: CAWGERETYEQYF
J: TRBJ2-2; V: TRBV9; size: .; D: TRBD2; DNA: TGTGCCAGCAGCGCCCCCGGGGGGGGCTACACCGGGGAGCTGTTTTTT; CDR3: CASSAPGGGYTGELFF
J: TRBJ2-1; V: TRBV11-2; size: .; D: .; DNA: TGTGCCAGCAGCTCCGGACTCCTGTCTGATGAGCAGTTCTTC; CDR3: CASSSGLLSDEQFF
J: TRBJ1-2; V: TRBV19; size: .; D: .; DNA: TGTGCCAGTAGTATGTGGGGGCGCGGCGGCTACACCTTC; CDR3: CASSMWGRGGYTF
J: TRBJ2-3; V: TRBV25-1; size: .; D: TRBD1; DNA: TGTGCCAGCAGTGAGGGACAGGGCCATCACACAGATACGCAGTATTTT; CDR3: CASSEGQGHHTDTQYF
J: TRBJ1-1; V: TRBV5-4; size: once; D: .; DNA: TGTGCCAGCAGCCCCCCGTCCTTATTGGGGGCTTTGAACACTGAAGCTTTCTTT; CDR3: CASSPPSLLGALNTEAFF